The TCR beta chain described here comes from a study of response to subunit inactivated influenza vaccine. This CDR3 comprises 16 residues. With 1 base removed from V and 9 bases from J, the gap between germline ends came to 19 bases. Germline CDR1 and CDR2: MGHDK and SYGVNS. In its sample, this clonotype was seen a few times. Its antigen is not known. Notes on the study in general: The authors put forward the suggestion that each seasonal influenza vaccination may bring in only a limited number of new T cells.

TCRdb reprocessed the RT-PCR reads via MiXCR and lists one record per CDR3 protein. The repertoire consists of about 780,000 distinct CDR3 sequences, with roughly 18% occurring once and the leading ten covering roughly a tenth. The J gene is TRBJ2-4, the V gene TRBV25-1; maybe TRBD2 (6 bases). This clonotype was sampled from a man in his fifties or sixties who received an inactivated influenza vaccine. The sequences come from PBMCs from blood, collected 5 days after vaccination. For the CDR3, the DNA is TGTGCCAGCAGTGAATCCGGGGTGGGGGGTCGCGGCATTCAGTACTTC. Its translation: CASSESGVGGRGIQYF.